The T cell receptor beta chain under discussion was sequenced for a study of regulatory T cells in long-lasting Graves disease. General study points: Researchers examined only peripheral blood and not thyroid tissue.

Arm-PCR of CDR3 regions and iRepertoire HTBI primers were the basis on which TCR beta libraries were built. TCRdb re-called the multiplex PCR reads with MiXCR, one entry per CDR3 protein. This table holds over 350,000 distinct CDR3 sequences, 11% to 15% found once. This clonotype was seen only a few times. Its antigen is not known. This CDR3 is 16 amino acids long. CDR1 and CDR2 from the germline V gene are LNHDA and SQIVND (reference sequence). J lost 6 bases, V lost 0 bases, and 4 bases had no gene match. Time point specified: newly diagnosed GD, antithyroid drugs for less than 3 months. PBMC-extracted RNA yielded the TCR library. From an endocrinology department in Xi'an, China, came the patients. These records were also assigned to another study, of T cells in Graves' hyperthyroidism and ophthalmopathy. That investigation notes: Lactation, pregnancy, other autoimmune disease or uncontrolled infection led to exclusion of patients. During a first-round RT-PCR of the TCR CDR3, the HTBI primer set was used.

The chain employs TRBV19 and TRBJ2-1, with 11 bases that match TRBD1. This clonotype was obtained from a woman aged 45 to 65 with Graves disease. The sample consisted of peripheral blood mononuclear cells (PBMCs), taken at new diagnosis, from a patient treated with antithyroid drugs. The CDR3 nucleotides are TGTGCCAGTAGTATAGATGGTGGGACAGGGGGCAATGAGCAGTTCTTC. Protein: CASSIDGGTGGNEQFF.